Each of the 29 T cell receptor beta chains below was sequenced from the same sample in a study of CD8 T cells in Susac syndrome. The RNA, about 0.5 to 1 ug, was put through reverse transcription using random hexamers. A single record per CDR3 protein comes from TCRdb applying MiXCR to the immunoSEQ multiplex PCR reads. The data contain roughly 190,000 distinct CDR3 sequences, roughly 92% of them singletons. The sequenced material came from CD4+ T cells from PBMCs. The receptors were sampled from a human donor in good health.

The chain couples TRBV23-1 to TRBJ1-5, with 8 bases fitting TRBD1. TRBV23-1 is known as an ORF, though its function is uncertain. The CDR3 covers 19 residues. V was clipped by 0 bases and J by 1 base; unmatched bases: 11. The CDR3 DNA reads as TGCGCCAGCAGTCAATCGCCAACAGGGGGGGAGGAGAGCAATCAGCCCCAGCATTTT. It translates to CASSQSPTGGEESNQPQHF.

The CDR3 coding sequence is TGCAGCGCCCCCTCGGCAGGGTCTAATGAAAAACTGTTTTTT. Protein product: CSAPSAGSNEKLFF. The rearrangement joins TRBV29-1 to TRBJ1-4, with a weak D call TRBD1 (5 bases). Germline CDR1 is SQVTM and CDR2 is ANQGSEA. The length of the CDR3 is 14 residues. The V end was cut by 7 bases, the J end by 3 bases, with 15 bases between.

This chain links TRBV7-3 with TRBJ2-5; 8 bases fit TRBD1. The V gene end was trimmed by 5 bases and the J gene end by 5 bases; junction bases not matched to a gene: 10. The germline V gene has CDR1 SGHTA and CDR2 FQGTGA. This CDR3 has 15 amino acids. The CDR3 is CASSPTGVVRETQYF. CDR3 bases: TGTGCCAGCAGCCCGACAGGGGTTGTTCGGGAGACCCAGTACTTC. The whole variable domain, filled in from reference TRBV7-3 and TRBJ2-5, reads GAGVSQTPSNKVTEKGKYVELRCDPISGHTALYWYRQSLGQGPEFLIYFQGTGAADDSGLPNDRFFAVRPEGSVSTLKIQRTERGDSAVYLCASSPTGVVRETQYFGPGTRLLVL.

This sequence joins TRBV9 and TRBJ2-2; 15 bases match TRBD2. The CDR3 sequence is 18 residues long. V was clipped by 4 bases and J by 3 bases; unmatched bases: 7. Germline-derived CDR1 and CDR2 are SGDLS and YYNGEE. CDR3 in amino acids: CASSLGLAGGPDTGELFF. The CDR3 DNA follows: TGTGCCAGCAGCCTCGGACTAGCGGGGGGGCCGGACACCGGGGAGCTGTTTTTT.

The V and J genes are TRBV25-1 and TRBJ1-1, with D possibly matching TRBD1 (5 bases). This CDR3 region has 15 residues. V dropped 8 bases and J dropped 4 bases, with 20 bases sitting between them. From germline, CDR1 is MGHDK and CDR2 SYGVNS. This chain's CDR3 is CASDRRGVGGTEAFF. For the CDR3, the DNA is TGTGCCAGCGACCGGCGGGGGGTGGGGGGCACTGAAGCTTTCTTT.

The chain employs TRBV11-2 and TRBJ1-1; TRBD1 matches at 10 bases. The V and J ends lost 4 bases and 0 bases, in that order; junction bases with no gene match: 8. Germline V gives CDR1 SGHAT, CDR2 FQNNGV. The CDR3 loop spans 17 amino acids. CDR3 in amino acids: CASSSRRDRGLNTEAFF. CDR3 in DNA: TGTGCCAGCAGCTCCCGCAGAGACAGGGGGCTGAACACTGAAGCTTTCTTT. Full variable domain (rest looked up from reference TRBV11-2 and TRBJ1-1): EAGVAQSPRYKIIEKRQSVAFWCNPISGHATLYWYQQILGQGPKLLIQFQNNGVVDDSQLPKDRFSAERLKGVDSTLKIQPAKLEDSAVYLCASSSRRDRGLNTEAFFGQGTRLTVV.

This clonotype was seen more than once but under ten times. This chain uses TRBV7-9 with TRBJ2-7; D unresolved. Deletions cut 3 bases from V and 6 bases from J, with 9 bases between. The CDR3 has 12 amino acids. Germline CDR1 is SEHNR and CDR2 is FQNEAQ (reference sequence). DNA for the CDR3: TGTGCCAGCAGCTTTGGGGAATCCGAGCAGTACTTC. This translates into CASSFGESEQYF.

The genes are TRBV30 and TRBJ1-2; D gene unclear. The CDR3 length is 13 residues. The V gene lost 2 bases and the J gene lost 0 bases, with 7 bases spanning the gap. Germline-derived CDR1 and CDR2 are GTSNPN and SVGIG (reference sequence). The chain's CDR3 is CAWSLGANYGYTF. As DNA, the CDR3 is TGTGCCTGGAGTCTTGGGGCTAACTATGGCTACACCTTC.

J is TRBJ2-7 and V is TRBV13; D is ambiguous. Trimming shortened V by 0 bases and J by 2 bases, and 2 bases separated the two germline ends. Germline values: CDR1 PRHDT, CDR2 FYEKMQ (reference sequence). The CDR3 covers 12 residues. As DNA, the CDR3 is TGTGCCAGCAGCTTAGGCGCCTACGAGCAGTACGTC. Protein sequence: CASSLGAYEQYV.

The chain combines TRBV5-6 with TRBJ2-7, with 10 bases identical to TRBD1. Germline V CDR1 and CDR2: SGHDT, YYEEEE. V shed 4 bases and J 4 bases; nucleotides not matched to a gene: 8. The CDR3 totals 15 residues. The CDR3 loop is CASSPAGTGAYEQYF. CDR3 nucleotide sequence: TGTGCCAGCAGCCCGGCCGGGACAGGGGCTTACGAGCAGTACTTC.

The rearrangement uses TRBV12-3 or TRBV12-4 and TRBJ1-6; possibly TRBD1 for D (6 bases). V was clipped by 5 bases and J by 13 bases, with 18 bases between them. The CDR3 has 14 residues. The DNA of the CDR3 is TGTGCCAGCAGTAGGGGGGGGTCCAGTTTCCCCCTCCACTTT. This gives the protein CASSRGGSSFPLHF.

The chain is built from TRBV20-1 and TRBJ2-7, with D tentatively TRBD2 (6 bases). The CDR3 consists of 16 residues. In germline, CDR1 is DFQATT, CDR2 SNEGSKA (reference sequence). V lost 0 bases to trimming and J lost 0 bases, with 15 bases between them. The CDR3 loop is CSAREGGTASSYEQYF. The DNA for the CDR3 is TGCAGTGCTAGAGAGGGCGGGACGGCCAGCTCCTACGAGCAGTACTTC.

The chain combines TRBV6-2 or TRBV6-3 with TRBJ2-2; D gene unclear. The germline V gene has CDR1 MNHEY and CDR2 SVGEGT. The CDR3 has 12 residues. V was trimmed by 6 bases and J by 6 bases, leaving 8 bases between them. The CDR3 here is CASSRTSGELFF. The CDR3 DNA sequence: TGTGCCAGCAGCCGGACCTCCGGGGAGCTGTTTTTT.

This chain connects TRBV14 to TRBJ2-1; 7 nucleotides match TRBD1. V shed 0 bases, J shed 8 bases, and the junction held 7 bases outside the gene matches. CDR3 size: 15 residues. Germline V gene sequence: CDR1 SGHDN, CDR2 FVKESK. CDR3 nucleotide sequence: TGTGCCAGCAGCCAAGACACCGGACAGGCTCATGAGCAGTTCTTC. Its protein is CASSQDTGQAHEQFF.

The chain is built from TRBV5-1 and TRBJ2-2; TRBD1 agrees at 9 bases. Germline V lookup: CDR1 SGHRS, CDR2 YFSETQ. The CDR3 runs 18 residues. V shed 3 bases, J shed 5 bases, and the junction held 14 bases outside the gene matches. DNA for the CDR3: TGCGCCAGCAGCTCGGGACAGGGCAGCGGAATACGAACCGGGGAGCTGTTTTTT. This gives the protein CASSSGQGSGIRTGELFF.

This chain uses TRBV29-1 with TRBJ1-2; 7 bases agree with TRBD1. The CDR3 length is 14 residues. The J segment lost 4 bases and the V segment lost 0 bases, leaving 5 bases of the junction unmatched. Germline V gene sequence: CDR1 SQVTM, CDR2 ANQGSEA. The CDR3 DNA sequence: TGCAGCGTTGAAGATCCGGGACAGCCCTATGGCTACACCTTC. It encodes CSVEDPGQPYGYTF.

This chain uses TRBV12-3 or TRBV12-4 with TRBJ1-2; D not certain. CDR3 length: 11 residues. V lost 3 bases to trimming and J lost 7 bases, with 6 bases between them. DNA of the CDR3: TGTGCCAGCAGTTTGGGTGGTGGCTACACCTTC. Its protein product is CASSLGGGYTF.

The rearrangement uses TRBV3-1 and TRBJ1-2, with unresolved D. Trimming took 0 bases from V and 4 from J, leaving 9 bases between them. Germline assignment: CDR1 LGHDT and CDR2 YNNKEL (reference sequence). The CDR3 is 14 residues long. For the CDR3, the DNA is TGTGCCAGCAGCCAAGATCTAGGATCCTATGGCTACACCTTC. This codes for CASSQDLGSYGYTF.

This chain uses TRBV29-1 with TRBJ1-1; D possibly corresponds to TRBD1 (6 bases). The ends were cut back, 6 bases at V and 8 bases at J, with 16 bases in the middle. The germline CDR1 and CDR2 sequences are SQVTM and ANQGSEA. CDR3 length equals 12 residues. The CDR3, as DNA: TGCAGCGTCGTACCGGGGGCACCCGAAGCTTTCTTT. It specifies CSVVPGAPEAFF.

The CDR3 DNA sequence: TGCGCCAGCAGCTCGACCGGGACCGTTAATGAAAAACTGTTTTTT. Translating it yields CASSSTGTVNEKLFF. V is TRBV5-1 and J is TRBJ1-4; D possibly corresponds to TRBD1 (5 bases). There are 15 residues in the CDR3. Per the germline V gene, CDR1 is SGHRS and CDR2 is YFSETQ. V was cut by 3 bases and J by 4 bases, with 13 bases left in between.

This clonotype was found a few times. The J gene is TRBJ2-1, the V gene TRBV19, with D unresolved. The CDR3 is 14 amino acids. Looked up from germline, CDR1 is LNHDA and CDR2 is SQIVND (reference sequence). V was pared by 5 bases and J by 0 bases, with 8 bases between. The CDR3 loop is CASSSGLSYNEQFF. The CDR3 DNA reads as TGTGCCAGTAGTTCGGGCCTCTCCTACAATGAGCAGTTCTTC.

This chain connects TRBV5-1 to TRBJ1-1; 8 bases map to TRBD1. V was pared by 0 bases and J by 3 bases, with 7 bases of the junction left unmatched. CDR3 length: 16 amino acids. The germline CDR1 and CDR2 sequences are SGHRS and YFSETQ. Written as DNA, the CDR3 is TGCGCCAGCAGCTTGGGGACAGGGTTTTTAGACACTGAAGCTTTCTTT. It translates to CASSLGTGFLDTEAFF. Looking up the rest from reference TRBV5-1 and TRBJ1-1 gives the full variable domain: KAGVTQTPRYLIKTRGQQVTLSCSPISGHRSVSWYQQTPGQGLQFLFEYFSETQRNKGNFPGRFSGRQFSNSRSEMNVSTLELGDSALYLCASSLGTGFLDTEAFFGQGTRLTVV.

There are a few counts of this clonotype. This rearrangement joins TRBV7-3 to TRBJ2-7; no reliable D call. The V gene lost 1 base and the J gene lost 0 bases, with 7 bases spanning the gap. Germline values: CDR1 SGHTA, CDR2 FQGTGA. The CDR3 consists of 14 residues. This CDR3 reads CASSLKPGSYEQYF. For the CDR3, the DNA is TGTGCCAGCAGCTTAAAGCCAGGCTCCTACGAGCAGTACTTC.

CDR3 sequence: CAWTWSGGLGEQYF. The CDR3 DNA reads as TGTGCCTGGACTTGGTCAGGGGGCTTAGGAGAGCAGTACTTC. The rearrangement uses TRBV30 and TRBJ2-7; 8 bases line up with TRBD1. CDR1 is GTSNPN and CDR2 is SVGIG in the germline V gene (reference sequence). Trimming at V came to 4 bases and at J to 7 bases, leaving 12 bases not matched to a gene. The CDR3 covers 14 residues.

This rearrangement joins TRBV18 to TRBJ2-7; 8 bases are a match to TRBD1. CDR3 length: 19 amino acids. CDR1 KGHSH and CDR2 LQKENI come from the germline V gene. J was trimmed by 3 bases and V by 3 bases; bases with no gene match: 19. CDR3 region: CASSPSIHNPDREIYEQYV. The CDR3 DNA is TGTGCCAGCTCACCTTCCATTCATAACCCGGACAGGGAAATCTACGAGCAGTACGTC.

This sequence joins TRBV30 and TRBJ2-5; TRBD2 is a possible D gene (6 bases). This CDR3 has 11 amino acids. The V gene lost 5 bases and the J gene lost 5 bases, with 9 bases spanning the gap. The germline V gene encodes CDR1 GTSNPN and CDR2 SVGIG (reference sequence). Here the CDR3 reads CAWQGGETQYF. CDR3 DNA sequence: TGTGCCTGGCAGGGAGGCGAGACCCAGTACTTC.

The V gene is TRBV28, the J gene TRBJ1-1, with D unclear. CDR1 and CDR2 (germline): MDHEN, SYDVKM. The length of the CDR3 is 15 residues. With 4 bases removed from V and 11 bases from J, the gap between germline ends came to 23 bases. The CDR3 DNA sequence: TGTGCCAGCAGTTCCGGCTCAACCGGGAGCCCTGCGGCTTTCTTT. It is translated as CASSSGSTGSPAAFF. The full variable domain, rest sourced from reference TRBV28 and TRBJ1-1, is DVKVTQSSRYLVKRTGEKVFLECVQDMDHENMFWYRQDPGLGLRLIYFSYDVKMKEKGDIPEGYSVSREKKERFSLILESASTNQTSMYLCASSSGSTGSPAAFFGQGTRLTVV.

The chain links TRBV6-6 to TRBJ2-5, with D tentatively TRBD2 (7 bases). The V and J ends lost 7 bases and 1 base respectively, with 16 bases between them. Germline V gene data show CDR1 as MNHNY and CDR2 as SVGAGI (reference sequence). The CDR3 extends over 15 amino acids. For the CDR3, the DNA is TGTGCCAGCACCCGAGGGGGGGGGCTCCAAGAGACCCAGTACTTC. This gives the protein CASTRGGGLQETQYF.

The chain carries TRBV9 and TRBJ1-4; a weak D match, TRBD1 (5 bases). The CDR3 runs to 15 residues. Germline values: CDR1 SGDLS, CDR2 YYNGEE. V was cut by 4 bases and J by 8 bases, with 18 bases left in between. In DNA, the CDR3 is TGTGCCAGCAGCCTCCAGGGCGCGCTTGGGGAAAAACTGTTTTTT. Its translation is CASSLQGALGEKLFF.